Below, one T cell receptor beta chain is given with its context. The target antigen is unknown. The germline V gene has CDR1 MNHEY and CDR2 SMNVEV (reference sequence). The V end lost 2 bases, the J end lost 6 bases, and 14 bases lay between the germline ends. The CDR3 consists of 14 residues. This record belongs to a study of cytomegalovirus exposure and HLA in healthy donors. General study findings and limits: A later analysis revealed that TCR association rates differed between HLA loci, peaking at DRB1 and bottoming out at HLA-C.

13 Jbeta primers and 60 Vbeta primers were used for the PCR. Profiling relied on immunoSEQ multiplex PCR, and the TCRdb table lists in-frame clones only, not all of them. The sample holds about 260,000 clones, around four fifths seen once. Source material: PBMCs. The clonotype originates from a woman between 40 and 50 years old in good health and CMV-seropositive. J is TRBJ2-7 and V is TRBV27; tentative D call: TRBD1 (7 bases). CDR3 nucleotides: TGTGCCAGCAGTTTAGGGACAGCGGGCGGCGAGCAGTACTTC. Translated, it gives CASSLGTAGGEQYF.